This TCR beta chain was identified during a study of T cell responses to AZD1222 COVID-19 vaccine. Study at large: Second-dose timings of about 4 or about 12 weeks were pooled.

This CDR3 contains 15 residues. J lost 5 bases, V lost 2 bases, and 3 bases had no gene match. The germline CDR1 and CDR2 sequences are MDHEN and SYDVKM. Whole-study results and caveats: Mostly white British, mostly female donors; authors suggested clonal diversity may be underestimated. Across spike, vaccine-associated CD4 TCRs were found, dominant at 160-218 and 743-854. Repertoires in all cases were sampled only once the peak T cell response had passed.

Data came from immunoSEQ multiplex PCR; TCRdb stores just in-frame clones and leaves some out. The sample consists of about 150,000 clones, 85% to 95% of them appearing once. On this clone: What it binds is unknown.

The chain employs TRBV28 and TRBJ1-6; 7 nucleotides agree with TRBD1. Sequenced here: peripheral blood, sampled on day 0 of AZD1222 vaccination. The TCR originated in an adult in good health. The CDR3 loop reads CASSLGDSHNSPLHF. The DNA of the CDR3 is TGTGCCAGCAGTTTAGGGGACAGTCATAATTCACCCCTCCACTTT.